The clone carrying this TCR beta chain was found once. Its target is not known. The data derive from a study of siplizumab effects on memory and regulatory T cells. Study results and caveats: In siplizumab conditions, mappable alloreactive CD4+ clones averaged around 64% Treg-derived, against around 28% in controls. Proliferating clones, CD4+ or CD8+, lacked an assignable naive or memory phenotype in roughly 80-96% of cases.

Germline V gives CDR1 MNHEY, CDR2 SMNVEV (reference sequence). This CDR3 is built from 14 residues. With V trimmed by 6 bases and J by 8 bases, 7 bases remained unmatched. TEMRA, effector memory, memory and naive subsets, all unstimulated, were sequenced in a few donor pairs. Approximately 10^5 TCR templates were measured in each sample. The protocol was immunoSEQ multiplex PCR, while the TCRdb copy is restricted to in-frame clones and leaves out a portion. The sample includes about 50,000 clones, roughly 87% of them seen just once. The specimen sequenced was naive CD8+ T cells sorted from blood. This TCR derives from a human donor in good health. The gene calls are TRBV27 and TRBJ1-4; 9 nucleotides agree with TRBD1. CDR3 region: CASSSGTGREKLFF. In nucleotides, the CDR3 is TGTGCCAGCAGCTCCGGGACAGGGAGGGAAAAACTGTTTTTT.